The present T cell receptor (beta chain) was sequenced within a study of HIV-infected patients and healthy controls. Overall study findings and caveats: MAIT alpha-chain CDR3s were frequent in healthy controls, depleted in HIV+. Mean usage of eight alpha and eight beta V genes differed significantly in HIV-infected patients versus controls.

The length of the CDR3 is 23 residues. Germline CDR1 reads MDHEN; CDR2 reads SYDVKM. Germline trimming cut 4 bases from V and 3 bases from J; bases unmatched to any gene: 25. There are many counts of this clonotype. What it binds is not known. With the library built for alpha chains, this beta chain is off target and its frequency is not meaningful. cDNA was made from 500 ng RNA using alpha and beta constant primers. Each of the alpha and beta chains got its own library through chain-specific third strand synthesis with indices. TCRdb reprocessed the 5' RACE reads with MiXCR, giving one entry per CDR3 protein. This table has roughly 7,500 distinct CDR3 sequences, less than 7.5% appearing once. Antiretroviral therapy had run roughly three months, about 14 weeks, before follow-up blood collection. No cell fractionation was done, so the repertoire covers all unsorted peripheral blood T cells.

The J gene is TRBJ2-1, the V gene TRBV28; TRBD1 agrees at 12 bases. Sequenced here: blood, sampled during antiretroviral therapy. This clonotype was obtained from an adult with HIV infection. The CDR3 loop is CASSSSGDRGLFTSMAFYNEQFF. CDR3 bases: TGTGCCAGCAGTTCAAGTGGGGACAGGGGGCTGTTCACCAGTATGGCATTCTACAATGAGCAGTTCTTC.